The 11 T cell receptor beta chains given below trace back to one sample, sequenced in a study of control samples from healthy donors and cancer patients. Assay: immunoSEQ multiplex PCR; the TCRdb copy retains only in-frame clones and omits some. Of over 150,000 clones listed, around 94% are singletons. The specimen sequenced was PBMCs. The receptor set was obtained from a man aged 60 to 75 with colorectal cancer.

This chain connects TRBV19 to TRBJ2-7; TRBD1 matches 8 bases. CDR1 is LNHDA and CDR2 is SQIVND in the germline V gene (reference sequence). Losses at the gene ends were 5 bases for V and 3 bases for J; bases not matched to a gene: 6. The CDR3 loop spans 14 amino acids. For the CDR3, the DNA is TGTGCCAGTAGTGGTGGGACAGGATTCTACGAGCAGTACTTC. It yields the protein CASSGGTGFYEQYF.

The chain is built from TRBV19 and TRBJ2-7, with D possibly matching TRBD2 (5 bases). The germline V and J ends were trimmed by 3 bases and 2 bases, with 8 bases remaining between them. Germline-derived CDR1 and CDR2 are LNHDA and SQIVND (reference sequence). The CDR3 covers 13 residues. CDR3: CASSITGTYEQYF. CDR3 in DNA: TGTGCCAGTAGTATTACGGGGACCTACGAGCAGTACTTC.

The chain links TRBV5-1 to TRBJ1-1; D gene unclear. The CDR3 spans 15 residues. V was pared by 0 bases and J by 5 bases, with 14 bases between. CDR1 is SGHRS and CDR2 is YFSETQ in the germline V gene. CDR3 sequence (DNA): TGCGCCAGCAGCTTGGAGCCATTAATTGGTACTGAAGCTTTCTTT. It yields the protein CASSLEPLIGTEAFF.

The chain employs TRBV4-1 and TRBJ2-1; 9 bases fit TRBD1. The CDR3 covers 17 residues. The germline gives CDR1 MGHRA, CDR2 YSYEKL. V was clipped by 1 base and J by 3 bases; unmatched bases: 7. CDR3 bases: TGCGCCAGCAGCCAAGTAGGTCCGGGACAGGGCTACAATGAGCAGTTCTTC. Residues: CASSQVGPGQGYNEQFF.

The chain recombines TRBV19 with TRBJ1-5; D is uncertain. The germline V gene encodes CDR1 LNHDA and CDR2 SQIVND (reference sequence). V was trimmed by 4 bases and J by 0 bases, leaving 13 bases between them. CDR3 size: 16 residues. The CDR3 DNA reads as TGTGCCAGTAGTAGGCAGCTGCTGTATAGCAATCAGCCCCAGCATTTT. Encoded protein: CASSRQLLYSNQPQHF.

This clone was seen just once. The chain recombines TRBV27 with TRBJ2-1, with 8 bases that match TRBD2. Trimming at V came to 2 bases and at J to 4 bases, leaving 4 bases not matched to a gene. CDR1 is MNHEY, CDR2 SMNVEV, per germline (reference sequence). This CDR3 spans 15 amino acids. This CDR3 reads CASSLGAGGYNEQFF. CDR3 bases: TGTGCCAGCAGTTTAGGGGCGGGGGGTTACAATGAGCAGTTCTTC.

The CDR3 reads CASSYGLRNTEAFF. CDR3 DNA: TGTGCCAGCAGTTACGGGCTCCGGAACACTGAAGCTTTCTTT. The rearrangement joins TRBV6-2 or TRBV6-3 to TRBJ1-1; D uncertain. The V gene's germline CDR1 is MNHEY and CDR2 SVGEGT. There are 14 residues in the CDR3. Trimming pared 2 bases from V and 1 base from J, leaving 8 bases between.

This CDR3 reads CASSATGDGYTF. The CDR3 nucleotides read TGTGCCAGCTCAGCTACAGGGGATGGCTACACCTTC. The rearrangement links TRBV18 to TRBJ1-2, with 7 bases lining up with TRBD1. Germline V CDR1 and CDR2: KGHSH, LQKENI. V gave up 5 bases and J gave up 6 bases; unmatched junction bases: 3. The CDR3 spans 12 residues.

The CDR3 nucleotides read TGTGCCAGCAGTCCGAAGGGGGCCTACAATGAGCAGTTCTTC. This codes for CASSPKGAYNEQFF. This chain links TRBV27 with TRBJ2-1, with TRBD1 as a possible D gene (6 bases). V dropped 5 bases and J dropped 2 bases, with 10 bases sitting between them. The CDR3 is 14 residues long. Germline V lookup: CDR1 MNHEY, CDR2 SMNVEV (reference sequence).

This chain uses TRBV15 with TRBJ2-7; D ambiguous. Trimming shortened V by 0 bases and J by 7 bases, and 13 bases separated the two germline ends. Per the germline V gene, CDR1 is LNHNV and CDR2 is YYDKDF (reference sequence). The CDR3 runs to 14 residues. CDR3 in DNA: TGTGCCACCAGCAGAGATCGGGCCGAGGAAGAGCAGTACTTC. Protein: CATSRDRAEEEQYF.

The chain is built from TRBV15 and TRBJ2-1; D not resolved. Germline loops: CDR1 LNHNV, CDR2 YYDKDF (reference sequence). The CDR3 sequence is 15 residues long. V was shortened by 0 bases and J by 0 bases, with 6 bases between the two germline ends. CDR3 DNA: TGTGCCACCAGCAGAGATCTCAGCTCCTACAATGAGCAGTTCTTC. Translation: CATSRDLSSYNEQFF.